These 26 T cell receptor beta chains came from one sample sequenced in a study of blood T cell repertoires in COVID-19. Some clones are missing from TCRdb's copy, which holds only in-frame ones; the method was immunoSEQ multiplex PCR. The table shows 250,000 to 350,000 clones, with roughly nine tenths occurring only once. The material sequenced was PBMCs or T cells enriched from blood (not recorded which). These receptor sequences come from a woman aged 25 to 39 who had recovered from COVID-19.

The rearrangement joins TRBV2 to TRBJ1-2, with 7 bases that match TRBD1. Looked up from germline, CDR1 is SNHLY and CDR2 is FYNNEI. J lost 8 bases, V lost 9 bases, and 15 bases had no gene match. CDR3 size: 14 residues. The CDR3 DNA reads as TGTGCCAGAAGCGGACAGGCCTCCCTATCGGGCTACACCTTC. Amino acid sequence: CARSGQASLSGYTF.

The chain couples TRBV9 to TRBJ1-1, with D uncertain. CDR1 SGDLS and CDR2 YYNGEE come from the germline V gene. V lost 4 bases to trimming and J lost 0 bases, with 13 bases between them. This CDR3 spans 15 amino acids. The CDR3 protein is CASSSRGQVNTEAFF. The CDR3 DNA reads TGTGCCAGCAGCTCCCGTGGGCAGGTGAACACTGAAGCTTTCTTT.

The V and J genes are TRBV3-1 (or the pseudogene TRBV3-2) and TRBJ2-5; TRBD2 agrees at 9 bases. Germline V gene data show CDR1 as LGHDT and CDR2 as YNNKEL (reference sequence). CDR3 size: 16 residues. V lost 0 bases and J lost 2; bases outside the gene matches: 4. CDR3 protein: CASSQDGAGGQETQYF. CDR3 in DNA: TGTGCCAGCAGCCAAGATGGCGCGGGGGGGCAAGAGACCCAGTACTTC.

This sequence joins TRBV6-5 and TRBJ2-2; TRBD1 might be the D (6 bases). The V end lost 6 bases, the J end lost 4 bases, and 6 bases lay between the germline ends. Germline assignment: CDR1 MNHEY and CDR2 SVGAGI. This CDR3 contains 12 residues. CDR3 in DNA: TGTGCCAGCAGGGACAGCACCGGGGAGCTGTTTTTT. Amino acids: CASRDSTGELFF.

This rearrangement joins TRBV28 to TRBJ1-2, with D possibly TRBD1 on 5 matching bases. V was pared by 5 bases and J by 2 bases, with 24 bases between. Germline V gene data show CDR1 as MDHEN and CDR2 as SYDVKM. The CDR3 spans 18 residues. The CDR3 region has the DNA TGTGCCAGCAGTACGCCCCAGGGCCCCGCCGCATTCAACTATGGCTACACCTTC. Protein product: CASSTPQGPAAFNYGYTF.

The chain carries TRBV19 and TRBJ2-5; D uncertain. This CDR3 has 14 amino acids. Germline CDR1 is LNHDA and CDR2 is SQIVND (reference sequence). V was trimmed by 5 bases and J by 5 bases, leaving 15 bases between them. CDR3 region: CASSPYSSGETQYF. The CDR3 DNA reads TGTGCCAGTAGTCCCTATTCTTCCGGGGAGACCCAGTACTTC.

J is TRBJ1-2 and V is TRBV27, with a tentative D call TRBD1 (5 bases). Trimming took 2 bases from V and 7 from J, leaving 14 bases between them. Germline-derived CDR1 and CDR2 are MNHEY and SMNVEV (reference sequence). The CDR3 totals 14 residues. The CDR3 coding sequence is TGTGCCAGCAGTTTAAAAGGGCAGGGAGGTGGCTACACCTTC. Protein product: CASSLKGQGGGYTF.

The genes are TRBV7-2 and TRBJ1-2; 7 nucleotides line up with TRBD1. Per germline, CDR1 SGHTA and CDR2 FQGNSA. V lost 5 bases to trimming and J lost 4 bases; unmatched junction nucleotides: 13. This CDR3 has 16 amino acids. The DNA for the CDR3 is TGTGCCAGCAGCCCGGCAGGATCGGGACAGATCTATGGCTACACCTTC. The encoded protein is CASSPAGSGQIYGYTF.

The V gene is TRBV9, the J gene TRBJ1-2; D possibly corresponds to TRBD1 (6 bases). V was trimmed by 6 bases and J by 4 bases, leaving 16 bases between them. Germline lookup yields CDR1 SGDLS and CDR2 YYNGEE. The CDR3 covers 14 residues. This CDR3 is CASTPGQVGYGYTF. The CDR3 nucleotides read TGTGCCAGCACCCCGGGACAAGTGGGCTATGGCTACACCTTC.

This clone was detected once. The chain employs TRBV7-3 and TRBJ2-1; TRBD1 is a possible D gene (6 bases). V shed 4 bases and J shed 9 bases, with 13 bases lying between them. Germline assignment: CDR1 SGHTA and CDR2 FQGTGA. CDR3 length: 13 amino acids. In DNA, the CDR3 is TGTGCCAGCAGCTCCAGGGGAGTGGCTGAGCAGTTCTTC. Translation gives CASSSRGVAEQFF. Full variable domain (rest looked up from reference TRBV7-3 and TRBJ2-1): GAGVSQTPSNKVTEKGKYVELRCDPISGHTALYWYRQSLGQGPEFLIYFQGTGAADDSGLPNDRFFAVRPEGSVSTLKIQRTERGDSAVYLCASSSRGVAEQFFGPGTRLTVL.

This rearrangement joins TRBV5-1 to TRBJ1-5, with 9 bases identical to TRBD1. The CDR3 runs to 14 residues. Germline V gives CDR1 SGHRS, CDR2 YFSETQ. The V and J ends lost 4 bases and 5 bases, in that order; junction bases with no gene match: 4. The CDR3 reads CASSVGQGHQPQHF. CDR3 nucleotide sequence: TGCGCCAGCAGCGTGGGACAGGGACATCAGCCCCAGCATTTT.

This chain connects TRBV7-6 to TRBJ1-4; TRBD1 is a possible D gene (5 bases). The germline V gene encodes CDR1 SGHVS and CDR2 FNYEAQ. The CDR3 length is 17 residues. V lost 5 bases to trimming and J lost 0 bases, with 16 bases between them. The CDR3 coding sequence is TGTGCCAGCAGCCCACAACCCCTGACAGCAACTAATGAAAAACTGTTTTTT. It codes for CASSPQPLTATNEKLFF.

The gene calls are TRBV9 and TRBJ2-2; D gene unclear. Germline V CDR1 and CDR2: SGDLS, YYNGEE. V lost 2 bases to trimming and J lost 6 bases, with 8 bases between them. This CDR3 is built from 13 residues. CDR3 bases: TGTGCCAGCAGCGTCGACAACGCCGGGGAGCTGTTTTTT. It codes for CASSVDNAGELFF.

This chain joins TRBV27 and TRBJ2-7; 7 bases are a match to TRBD1. J lost 3 bases, V lost 2 bases, and 7 bases had no gene match. Germline V CDR1 and CDR2: MNHEY, SMNVEV (reference sequence). The CDR3 totals 15 residues. The CDR3 loop is CASSLGGQGVYEQYF. CDR3 nucleotide sequence: TGTGCCAGCAGTTTAGGGGGCCAGGGGGTCTACGAGCAGTACTTC.

Here the CDR3 reads CASSHGTGSSGNTIYF. The CDR3 DNA reads TGTGCCAGCAGCCACGGGACAGGGTCCTCTGGAAACACCATATATTTT. The chain carries TRBV11-2 and TRBJ1-3, with 9 positions matching TRBD1. The CDR3 has 16 amino acids. Germline V gives CDR1 SGHAT, CDR2 FQNNGV. V lost 5 bases and J lost 0; bases outside the gene matches: 5.

CDR3 nucleotides: TGTGCCAGCAGTGGACAGGGGAACTATGGCTACACCTTC. The encoded protein is CASSGQGNYGYTF. This chain connects TRBV28 to TRBJ1-2; the match to TRBD1 covers 9 bases. Looked up from germline, CDR1 is MDHEN and CDR2 is SYDVKM. This CDR3 contains 13 residues. The V segment lost 5 bases and the J segment 2 bases; nucleotides outside the gene matches: 0.

This chain connects TRBV6-2 or TRBV6-3 to TRBJ2-7; D is uncertain. Trimming cost V 2 bases and J 4 bases, with 12 bases left between them. Germline assignment: CDR1 MNHEY and CDR2 SVGEGT. The CDR3 totals 14 residues. The CDR3, as DNA: TGTGCCAGCAGTTACCTCGCAGCCAGGTACGAGCAGTACTTC. This translates into CASSYLAARYEQYF.

This sequence joins TRBV5-1 and TRBJ1-1, with 7 bases aligning to TRBD1. The V gene's germline CDR1 is SGHRS and CDR2 YFSETQ. Germline trimming cut 4 bases from V and 5 bases from J; bases unmatched to any gene: 5. This CDR3 has 13 amino acids. The CDR3 sequence is CASSAQQGTEAFF. The DNA of the CDR3 is TGCGCCAGCAGCGCGCAACAGGGGACTGAAGCTTTCTTT.

The genes are TRBV2 and TRBJ1-4, with no clear D. Germline V gene sequence: CDR1 SNHLY, CDR2 FYNNEI. Trimming left V 4 bases short and J 0 bases short, with 27 bases between. The length of the CDR3 is 21 residues. The CDR3 loop is CASSGWPVIGGQYATNEKLFF. Written as DNA, the CDR3 is TGTGCCAGCAGTGGATGGCCTGTAATTGGAGGGCAGTATGCAACTAATGAAAAACTGTTTTTT.

The rearrangement joins TRBV28 to TRBJ2-5, with D possibly TRBD2 on 6 matching bases. CDR3 length: 15 amino acids. V lost 6 bases to trimming and J lost 5 bases, with 19 bases between them. The V gene's germline CDR1 is MDHEN and CDR2 SYDVKM. The CDR3: CASRGGWFNRETQYF. For the CDR3, the DNA is TGTGCCAGCAGGGGAGGTTGGTTCAACCGGGAGACCCAGTACTTC. The whole variable domain, remainder taken from reference TRBV28 and TRBJ2-5, is DVKVTQSSRYLVKRTGEKVFLECVQDMDHENMFWYRQDPGLGLRLIYFSYDVKMKEKGDIPEGYSVSREKKERFSLILESASTNQTSMYLCASRGGWFNRETQYFGPGTRLLVL.

This chain uses TRBV10-3 with TRBJ2-2; the D is unclear. Germline V gene sequence: CDR1 ENHRY, CDR2 SYGVKD. This CDR3 is built from 14 residues. V lost 6 bases to trimming and J lost 3 bases, with 11 bases between them. As DNA, the CDR3 is TGTGCCATCAGCGAGCGTCGGGACACCGGGGAGCTGTTTTTT. It encodes CAISERRDTGELFF.

The CDR3 DNA follows: TGTGCCAGCACCCCGGGACTAGGCATATACAATGAGCAGTTCTTC. It translates to CASTPGLGIYNEQFF. This rearrangement joins TRBV3-1 (or the pseudogene TRBV3-2) to TRBJ2-1; 8 bases match TRBD2. This CDR3 has 15 amino acids. Germline CDR1 and CDR2: LGHDT and YNNKEL (reference sequence). J lost 4 bases, V lost 7 bases, and 9 bases had no gene match.

The chain couples TRBV7-2 to TRBJ1-5; possibly TRBD1 for D (5 bases). V was shortened by 6 bases and J by 3 bases, with 12 bases between the two germline ends. The germline V gene encodes CDR1 SGHTA and CDR2 FQGNSA. This CDR3 spans 14 amino acids. The CDR3 loop reads CASSRDSFNQPQHF. CDR3 DNA: TGTGCCAGCAGTCGAGACAGCTTCAATCAGCCCCAGCATTTT.

This clone was counted a single time. The chain employs TRBV5-4 and TRBJ1-2; TRBD1 is a possible D gene (6 bases). CDR3 size: 12 residues. Germline V CDR1 and CDR2: SGHNT, YYREEE (reference sequence). Trimming removed 0 bases at V and 14 bases at J, with 14 bases between. The CDR3: CASSLDGGAGTF. The CDR3 nucleotides are TGTGCCAGCAGCTTGGATGGGGGGGCGGGAACCTTC.

As concerns this clone: At one of its ends the junction is not consistent with the germline gene, which may arise from a read error. The chain joins TRBV27 to TRBJ2-3; perhaps TRBD2 as D (6 bases). This CDR3 contains 16 residues. Germline V lookup: CDR1 MNHEY, CDR2 SMNVEV (reference sequence). This chain's CDR3 is CASSPARGSSTDTQCF. CDR3 nucleotide sequence: TGTGCCAGCAGTCCTGCGCGGGGTTCTAGCACAGATACGCAGTGTTTT.

The chain links TRBV7-3 to TRBJ2-3; D unclear. The germline V and J ends were trimmed by 5 bases and 4 bases, with 13 bases remaining between them. CDR3 length: 14 amino acids. The germline V gene has CDR1 SGHTA and CDR2 FQGTGA. The CDR3, as DNA: TGTGCCAGCAGCCATAGAAGCGTCCCAGATACGCAGTATTTT. Amino acid sequence: CASSHRSVPDTQYF.